This T cell receptor (beta chain) is from a study of cytotoxic CD8 clonotypes in ibrutinib-treated CLL. Generated by immunoSEQ multiplex PCR, the TCRdb table keeps only in-frame clones and is missing some. The table records 50,000 or so clones, 57% of them present only once. The CDR3 sequence is 15 residues long. Losses at the gene ends were 5 bases for V and 4 bases for J; bases not matched to a gene: 9. Germline V gene sequence: CDR1 SNHLY, CDR2 FYNNEI. This clonotype was sampled from a human donor with chronic lymphocytic leukemia. Specimen: PBMCs, collected after 24 months of ibrutinib treatment. The rearrangement links TRBV2 to TRBJ1-1, with 8 nucleotides matching TRBD1. CDR3 in amino acids: CASSFSGGSSTEAFF. CDR3 coding DNA: TGTGCCAGCAGTTTTTCAGGGGGCTCGAGCACTGAAGCTTTCTTT.